The rows below give T cell receptor beta chains drawn from one sample of a study of immune evolution from preneoplasia to lung adenocarcinoma. Using immunoSEQ multiplex PCR, the repertoire was profiled, and TCRdb retains in-frame clones only, with some absent. The sample lists roughly 4,400 clones, approximately 79% seen once, with around 30% in the top ten. The sample was FFPE invasive lung adenocarcinoma tissue. The receptors derive from a person between 40 and 59 years old with lung adenocarcinoma. Some clones in this sample may be carry-over from other donors' samples. Each CDR3 is given with its conserved first and last residue. The D gene is left open where the match is weak. Some rows mark clone size as missing; the rest say once, few, many or name a class of expanded clone.

v_call: TRBV6-1
d_call: NA
clone_size: NA
j_call: TRBJ1-1
cdr3_aa: CASSEVEVRASTEAFF
cdr3_nt: TGTGCCAGCAGTGAAGTCGAGGTTAGGGCAAGCACTGAAGCTTTCTTT

v_call: TRBV30
d_call: NA
clone_size: NA
j_call: TRBJ1-6
cdr3_aa: CASNGEYNSPLHF
cdr3_nt: TGTGCCTCAAATGGGGAATATAATTCACCCCTCCACTTT

v_call: TRBV5-1
d_call: TRBD1
clone_size: NA
j_call: TRBJ1-1
cdr3_aa: CASSLAQGSGTGAFSTEAFF
cdr3_nt: TGCGCCAGCAGCCTAGCCCAGGGCTCCGGGACAGGGGCTTTTAGCACTGAAGCTTTCTTT

v_call: TRBV7-9
d_call: NA
clone_size: NA
j_call: TRBJ2-3
cdr3_aa: CASSLARIPDTQYF
cdr3_nt: TGTGCCAGCAGCTTAGCCCGAATCCCAGATACGCAGTATTTT

v_call: TRBV19
d_call: TRBD1
clone_size: few
j_call: TRBJ1-2
cdr3_aa: CASRRDRDPYGYTF
cdr3_nt: TGTGCCAGTAGGCGTGACAGGGACCCCTATGGCTACACCTTC

v_call: TRBV2
d_call: NA
clone_size: NA
j_call: TRBJ1-2
cdr3_aa: CASKYGNDKPSYGYTF
cdr3_nt: TGTGCCAGCAAGTATGGTAACGACAAACCGAGCTATGGCTACACCTTC

v_call: TRBV6-1
d_call: NA
clone_size: NA
j_call: TRBJ2-3
cdr3_aa: CASSDTRGSGTDTQYF
cdr3_nt: TGTGCCAGCAGTGATACCAGGGGATCGGGCACAGATACGCAGTATTTT

v_call: TRBV5-5
d_call: NA
clone_size: once
j_call: TRBJ2-3
cdr3_aa: CASSLQWASTDTQYF
cdr3_nt: TGTGCCAGCAGCTTACAATGGGCTAGCACAGATACGCAGTATTTT

v_call: TRBV30
d_call: NA
clone_size: NA
j_call: TRBJ1-1
cdr3_aa: CAWSVQDHTEAFF
cdr3_nt: TGTGCCTGGAGTGTACAGGATCACACTGAAGCTTTCTTT

v_call: TRBV5-1
d_call: NA
clone_size: NA
j_call: TRBJ1-5
cdr3_aa: CASSLGGYSNQPQHF
cdr3_nt: TGCGCCAGCAGCTTAGGAGGGTATAGCAATCAGCCCCAGCATTTT

v_call: TRBV6-1
d_call: TRBD1
clone_size: NA
j_call: TRBJ2-2
cdr3_aa: CASDRGNTGELFF
cdr3_nt: TGTGCCAGCGACAGGGGAAACACCGGGGAGCTGTTTTTT

v_call: TRBV5-1
d_call: NA
clone_size: NA
j_call: TRBJ1-5
cdr3_aa: CASSLAPGDQPQHF
cdr3_nt: TGCGCCAGCAGCTTAGCCCCGGGGGATCAGCCCCAGCATTTT

v_call: TRBV6-5
d_call: NA
clone_size: once
j_call: TRBJ2-5
cdr3_aa: CASSYSIGGGETQYF
cdr3_nt: TGTGCCAGCAGTTACTCGATAGGGGGAGGGGAGACCCAGTACTTC

v_call: TRBV29-1
d_call: TRBD2
clone_size: few
j_call: TRBJ2-5
cdr3_aa: CSVEVGLAGQQETQYF
cdr3_nt: TGCAGCGTTGAAGTGGGGCTAGCGGGACAACAAGAGACCCAGTACTTC

v_call: TRBV28
d_call: NA
clone_size: NA
j_call: TRBJ2-1
cdr3_aa: CASREEGRNEQFF
cdr3_nt: TGTGCCAGCAGGGAGGAGGGCCGGAATGAGCAGTTCTTC

v_call: TRBV5-1
d_call: TRBD1
clone_size: NA
j_call: TRBJ1-4
cdr3_aa: CASSSRDRVDEKLFF
cdr3_nt: TGCGCCAGCAGCTCCCGGGACAGGGTTGATGAAAAACTGTTTTTT

v_call: TRBV19
d_call: NA
clone_size: NA
j_call: TRBJ2-5
cdr3_aa: CASSIQGSHQETQYF
cdr3_nt: TGTGCCAGTAGTATCCAGGGGTCCCACCAAGAGACCCAGTACTTC

v_call: TRBV23-1
d_call: NA
clone_size: NA
j_call: TRBJ2-1
cdr3_aa: CASSQFCYNEQFF
cdr3_nt: TGCGCCAGCAGTCAATTTTGCTACAATGAGCAGTTCTTC

v_call: TRBV29-1
d_call: NA
clone_size: NA
j_call: TRBJ1-2
cdr3_aa: CSAQGSGGYTF
cdr3_nt: TGCAGCGCCCAGGGGTCTGGTGGCTACACCTTC

v_call: TRBV29-1
d_call: NA
clone_size: few
j_call: TRBJ2-3
cdr3_aa: CSVEVARLTRTDTQYF
cdr3_nt: TGCAGCGTTGAAGTCGCGCGATTAACCCGCACAGATACGCAGTATTTT